The T cell receptor (beta chain) under discussion was sequenced for a study of blood T cell repertoires in COVID-19. Whole-study context: The United States, Italy and Spain provided the acute and convalescent COVID-19 samples.

V was clipped by 4 bases and J by 2 bases; unmatched bases: 6. CDR3 size: 16 residues. In germline, CDR1 is LGHNA, CDR2 YSLEER. Authors' analysis steps: For nucleated cells, counts were estimated from reference gene primer amplification. The assay was immunoSEQ multiplex PCR, and TCRdb's table has in-frame clones only and misses some. Clone size and V and J calls were adopted from that table, with D and trimming inferred from the DNA. The table shows around 260,000 clones, with around four fifths occurring only once. The clonotype comes from a woman in her forties or fifties who had recovered from COVID-19. J is TRBJ2-1 and V is TRBV4-3, with 9 bases fitting TRBD1. Sequencing was performed on peripheral blood. The CDR3 loop reads CASSRGTGNTYNEQFF. CDR3 sequence (DNA): TGCGCCAGCAGCCGAGGGACAGGGAATACCTACAATGAGCAGTTCTTC.